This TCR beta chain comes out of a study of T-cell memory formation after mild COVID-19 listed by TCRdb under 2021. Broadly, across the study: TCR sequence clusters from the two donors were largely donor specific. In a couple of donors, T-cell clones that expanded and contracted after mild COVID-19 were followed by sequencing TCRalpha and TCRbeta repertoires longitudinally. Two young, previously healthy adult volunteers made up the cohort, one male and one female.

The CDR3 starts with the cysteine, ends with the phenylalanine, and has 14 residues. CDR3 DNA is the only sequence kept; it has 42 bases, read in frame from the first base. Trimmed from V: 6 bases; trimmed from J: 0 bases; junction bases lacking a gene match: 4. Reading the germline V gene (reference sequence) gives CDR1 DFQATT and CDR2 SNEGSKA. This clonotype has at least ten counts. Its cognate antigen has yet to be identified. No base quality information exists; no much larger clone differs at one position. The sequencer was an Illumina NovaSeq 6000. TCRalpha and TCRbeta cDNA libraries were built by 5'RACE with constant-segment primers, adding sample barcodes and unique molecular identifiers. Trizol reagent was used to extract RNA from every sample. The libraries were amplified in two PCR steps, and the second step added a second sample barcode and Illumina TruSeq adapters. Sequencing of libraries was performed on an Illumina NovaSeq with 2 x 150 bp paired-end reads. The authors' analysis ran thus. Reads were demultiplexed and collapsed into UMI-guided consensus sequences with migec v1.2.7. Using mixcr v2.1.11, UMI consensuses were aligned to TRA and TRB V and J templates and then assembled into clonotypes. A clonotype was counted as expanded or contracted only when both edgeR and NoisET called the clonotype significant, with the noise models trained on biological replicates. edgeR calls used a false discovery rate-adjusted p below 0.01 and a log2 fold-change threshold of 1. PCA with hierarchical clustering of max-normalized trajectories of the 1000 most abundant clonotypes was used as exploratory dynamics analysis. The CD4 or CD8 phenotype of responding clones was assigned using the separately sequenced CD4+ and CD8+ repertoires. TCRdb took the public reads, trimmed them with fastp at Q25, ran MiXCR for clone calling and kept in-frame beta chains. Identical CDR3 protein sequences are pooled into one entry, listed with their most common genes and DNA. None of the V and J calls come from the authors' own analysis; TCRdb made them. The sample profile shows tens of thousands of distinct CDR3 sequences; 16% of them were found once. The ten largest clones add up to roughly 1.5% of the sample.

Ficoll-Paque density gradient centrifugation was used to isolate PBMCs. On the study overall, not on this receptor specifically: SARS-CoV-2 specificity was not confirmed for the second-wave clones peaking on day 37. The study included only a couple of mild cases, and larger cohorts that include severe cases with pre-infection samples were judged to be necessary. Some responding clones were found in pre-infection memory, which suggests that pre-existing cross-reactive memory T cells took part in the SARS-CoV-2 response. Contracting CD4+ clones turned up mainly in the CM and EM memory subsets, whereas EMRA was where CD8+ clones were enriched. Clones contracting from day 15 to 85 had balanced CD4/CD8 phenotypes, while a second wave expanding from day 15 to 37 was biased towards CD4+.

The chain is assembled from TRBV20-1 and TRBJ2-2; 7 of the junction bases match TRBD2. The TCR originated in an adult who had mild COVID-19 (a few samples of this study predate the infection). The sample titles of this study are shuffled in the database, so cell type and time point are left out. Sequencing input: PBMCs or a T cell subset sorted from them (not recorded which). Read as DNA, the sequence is TGCAGTGCAACCGGGACTACGAACACCGGGGAGCTGTTTTTT. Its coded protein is CSATGTTNTGELFF.